These 11 T cell receptor beta chains share one sample of origin, sequenced in a study of blood T cell repertoires in COVID-19. TCRdb's copy holds only in-frame clones and misses some; the assay was immunoSEQ multiplex PCR. The repertoire holds approximately 240,000 clones, with 65% to 90% as singletons. The material sequenced was peripheral blood. The receptors shown here come from a woman older than 75 with active or convalescent COVID-19.

This chain connects TRBV5-1 to TRBJ2-7, with D possibly being TRBD1 (6 bases). Trimming shortened V by 2 bases and J by 6 bases, and 15 bases separated the two germline ends. Germline V gene lookup returns CDR1 SGHRS and CDR2 YFSETQ. The CDR3 totals 14 residues. In DNA form, the CDR3 reads TGCGCCAGCAGCTTAAATTCAGGGGTAACCGAGCAGTACTTC. This codes for CASSLNSGVTEQYF.

This clone showed up just a few times. This chain links TRBV15 with TRBJ1-5, with TRBD1 matching over 7 bases. The CDR3 is 18 residues long. Germline loops: CDR1 LNHNV, CDR2 YYDKDF (reference sequence). Losses at the gene ends were 1 base for V and 6 bases for J; bases not matched to a gene: 15. In DNA form, the CDR3 reads TGTGCCACCAGCAGAGGTAGGGTGAAGACAGGGATGGGTCAGCCCCAGCATTTT. Translation: CATSRGRVKTGMGQPQHF. The variable domain in full, with the rest retrieved from reference TRBV15 and TRBJ1-5, is DAMVIQNPRYQVTQFGKPVTLSCSQTLNHNVMYWYQQKSSQAPKLLFHYYDKDFNNEADTPDNFQSRRPNTSFCFLDIRSPGLGDTAMYLCATSRGRVKTGMGQPQHFGDGTRLSIL.

This clone was seen only a few times. This chain links TRBV2 with TRBJ1-2; no definite D call. With 2 bases removed from V and 4 bases from J, the gap between germline ends came to 11 bases. Germline V CDR1 and CDR2: SNHLY, FYNNEI. CDR3 size: 14 residues. The CDR3 sequence is CASSERVPLYGYTF. The CDR3 nucleotides are TGTGCCAGCAGTGAACGGGTCCCCCTCTATGGCTACACCTTC.

J is TRBJ2-5 and V is TRBV11-2; TRBD2 matches 13 bases. V was pared by 5 bases and J by 0 bases, with 6 bases of the junction left unmatched. This CDR3 has 17 residues. Per the germline V gene, CDR1 is SGHAT and CDR2 is FQNNGV. In DNA, the CDR3 is TGTGCCAGCAGCGCCGGGACTAGCGGGGTCTACCAAGAGACCCAGTACTTC. Residues: CASSAGTSGVYQETQYF. The whole variable domain, remainder taken from reference TRBV11-2 and TRBJ2-5, is EAGVAQSPRYKIIEKRQSVAFWCNPISGHATLYWYQQILGQGPKLLIQFQNNGVVDDSQLPKDRFSAERLKGVDSTLKIQPAKLEDSAVYLCASSAGTSGVYQETQYFGPGTRLLVL.

The chain recombines TRBV27 with TRBJ2-3, with D perhaps matching TRBD2 (6 bases). This CDR3 comprises 16 residues. V was cut by 7 bases and J by 0 bases, with 17 bases left in between. From germline, CDR1 is MNHEY and CDR2 SMNVEV (reference sequence). The CDR3 sequence is CASTALAVHSTDTQYF. The CDR3 nucleotides read TGTGCCAGCACCGCCTTAGCGGTACATAGCACAGATACGCAGTATTTT.

The chain combines TRBV5-1 with TRBJ2-1; D not resolved. Trimming stripped 0 bases from V and 9 bases from J, with 13 bases between. The CDR3 covers 14 residues. From germline, CDR1 is SGHRS and CDR2 YFSETQ. The CDR3 loop is CASSLALQVGEQFF. The CDR3 DNA follows: TGCGCCAGCAGCTTGGCCTTGCAGGTGGGTGAGCAGTTCTTC.

This chain connects TRBV30 to TRBJ1-2; maybe TRBD1 (6 bases). The length of the CDR3 is 14 residues. V dropped 0 bases and J dropped 8 bases, with 16 bases sitting between them. Germline loops: CDR1 GTSNPN, CDR2 SVGIG (reference sequence). The CDR3 DNA reads as TGTGCCTGGAGTGTCGGCGGGGGCGCGTTAGGCTACACCTTC. As protein: CAWSVGGGALGYTF.

The chain couples TRBV9 to TRBJ1-2; a weak D match, TRBD1 (5 bases). Germline CDR1 and CDR2: SGDLS and YYNGEE. Trimming stripped 0 bases from V and 8 bases from J, with 8 bases between. The CDR3 runs 12 residues. The CDR3 nucleotides read TGTGCCAGCAGCGTAGGGGGCGGAGGCTACACCTTC. Residues: CASSVGGGGYTF.

This clone was found a few times. The chain uses TRBV5-1 and TRBJ1-1; TRBD1 matches 7 bases. Germline trimming cut 3 bases from V and 1 base from J; bases unmatched to any gene: 3. Germline V lookup: CDR1 SGHRS, CDR2 YFSETQ. The CDR3 is 14 amino acids. CDR3 DNA: TGCGCCAGCAGCTGGGGACAGCAGAACACTGAAGCTTTCTTT. It encodes CASSWGQQNTEAFF.

The V gene is TRBV19, the J gene TRBJ2-7, with D tentatively TRBD1 (6 bases). V was trimmed by 6 bases and J by 2 bases, leaving 17 bases between them. The germline V gene has CDR1 LNHDA and CDR2 SQIVND (reference sequence). The CDR3 contains 15 residues. CDR3 DNA: TGTGCCAGTAGCAGGGGTGCAGGGGACGCCTACGAGCAGTACTTC. This gives the protein CASSRGAGDAYEQYF.

V gene TRBV11-2 combines with J gene TRBJ2-7; the D gene is possibly TRBD1 (5 bases). The CDR3 runs 14 residues. V was cut by 5 bases and J by 3 bases, with 14 bases left in between. Germline-derived CDR1 and CDR2 are SGHAT and FQNNGV. The CDR3 here is CASSTGHLSYEQYF. The CDR3, as DNA: TGTGCCAGCAGCACCGGACACTTGAGCTACGAGCAGTACTTC.